The T cell receptor beta chain described here comes from a study of blood T cell repertoires in COVID-19 (dated by TCRdb to 2018 to 2021). The study in broad terms: Samples from collaborators originated in the United States, Italy and Spain and spanned both the acute and convalescent phases of COVID-19. The material from the prospective study consisted of cDNA or gDNA derived from T cells, B-cell-depleted T cells, or PBMCs. The dataset comprised deeply sampled blood TCRbeta repertoires from subjects exposed to, actively infected with, or recovered from COVID-19. The repertoires were released in a freely available public database meant as a resource for research on the immune response to SARS-CoV-2. Samples came from the ongoing ImmuneRACE study (first 160 participants) plus 1,254 subjects from 6 global collaborators. A de-identified subject ID, COVID-19 status, age in years and sex were almost always included in the sample metadata. Where HLA class I and class II types were available, the types were taken from metadata supplied by the sample provider, not from assay-based typing.

Each collaborating institution followed its own protocols to collect whole blood in K2EDTA tubes. For TCRbeta analysis, collaborator samples were shipped as frozen whole blood, as isolated PBMCs, or as DNA extracted from either sample type. TCRbeta CDR3 regions were amplified from genomic DNA by means of the immunoSEQ Assay, a bias-controlled multiplex PCR. On the study's bioinformatics: The number of nucleated cells in each sample was estimated from the amplification of reference gene primers within the assay. To quantify the absolute abundance of each unique TCRbeta CDR3 rearrangement, sequence reads were collapsed and filtered. For each sample, productive Simpson clonality was calculated as the square root of Simpson's diversity index over productive rearrangements. TCRdb holds this immuneACCESS table with in-frame rearrangements only. Some clones are missing; in checked studies, unresolved V genes explain under half, and the rest has no known cause. V and J calls and clone size are given by that table; D and trimming were obtained from the DNA. The sample table holds around 72,000 clones, of which 81% were seen once. The ten largest clones represent 20% to 25% of the sample.

The cysteine opens and the phenylalanine closes a CDR3 of 14 amino acids. Just the 42-base CDR3 DNA is kept, in frame starting at base 1. The germline V gene sets CDR1 to SGDLS and CDR2 to YYNGEE. V drops 4 bases and J drops 4 bases, leaving 13 bases in between. General study outcomes and caveats: The quantity of clinical and demographic metadata differed by source and by participant and was supplied without curation.

To note about this clone: Its cognate antigen has yet to be identified. It has no much larger one-base neighbor in the sample; base qualities were not kept.

The sequencing sample was made of peripheral blood. The chain links TRBV9 with TRBJ2-3; the D region possibly corresponds to TRBD2 (6 bases align). The sequence was obtained from a woman in her seventies with acute or convalescent COVID-19. Read as DNA, the sequence is TGTGCCAGCAGCCCGGAGGGAGGACCAGATACGCAGTATTTT. This encodes CASSPEGGPDTQYF.